What follows are 22 T cell receptor beta chains derived from one specimen sequenced in a study of human T cells and chemical hapten exposure. MiXCR, applied by TCRdb to the RACE reads, yields one record per CDR3 protein. The data contain 80,000 to 95,000 distinct CDR3 sequences, around 10% of them singletons. Time point here: pre-sensitization, week 0. The treatment was: therapeutic diphenylcyclopropenone sensitization with weekly scalp DPC. The starting material was whole blood, obtained in connection with sensitization to the hapten diphenylcyclopropenone (DPC). These receptors originate from a woman aged 40 to 50 with alopecia areata. Some clones in this sample may be carry-over from other donors' samples.

This clonotype was observed a few times. The V call is TRBV11-2, the J call TRBJ2-5, with a possible D match to TRBD2 (5 bases). Germline V lookup: CDR1 SGHAT, CDR2 FQNNGV. The CDR3 covers 11 residues. The ends were cut back, 5 bases at V and 5 bases at J, with 6 bases in the middle. The CDR3 DNA is TGTGCCAGCAGCCAGCGGGAGACCCAGTACTTC. This encodes CASSQRETQYF. Variable domain in full (rest from reference TRBV11-2 and TRBJ2-5): EAGVAQSPRYKIIEKRQSVAFWCNPISGHATLYWYQQILGQGPKLLIQFQNNGVVDDSQLPKDRFSAERLKGVDSTLKIQPAKLEDSAVYLCASSQRETQYFGPGTRLLVL.

This chain connects TRBV20-1 to TRBJ1-2; D might be TRBD1 (6 bases). The CDR3 runs to 14 residues. Germline-derived CDR1 and CDR2 are DFQATT and SNEGSKA (reference sequence). Trimming left V 4 bases short and J 4 bases short, with 16 bases between. CDR3 loop: CSATPQGGIYGYTF. In DNA form, the CDR3 reads TGCAGTGCTACCCCCCAAGGGGGGATCTATGGCTACACCTTC.

This clonotype was seen more than once but under ten times. The chain has TRBV29-1 and TRBJ2-7; D not certain. CDR1 and CDR2 (germline): SQVTM, ANQGSEA. The CDR3 runs 13 residues. V gave up 4 bases and J gave up 0 bases, with 10 bases separating them. Here the CDR3 reads CSVVPAYSYEQYF. CDR3 nucleotide sequence: TGCAGCGTTGTGCCAGCCTACTCCTACGAGCAGTACTTC.

The chain recombines TRBV7-9 with TRBJ2-6; D is uncertain. Trimming removed 5 bases at V and 0 bases at J, with 8 bases between. The CDR3 is 15 residues long. Germline V gene lookup returns CDR1 SEHNR and CDR2 FQNEAQ (reference sequence). CDR3 protein: CASSLIPSGANVLTF. CDR3 DNA: TGTGCCAGCAGCCTTATCCCCTCTGGGGCCAACGTCCTGACTTTC.

This clonotype has at least ten counts. V is TRBV3-1 and J is TRBJ2-1, with 10 bases lining up with TRBD1. With 3 bases clipped from V and 8 bases from J, the junction kept 19 bases outside the gene matches. CDR1 and CDR2 from the germline V gene are LGHDT and YNNKEL (reference sequence). The CDR3 covers 19 residues. DNA for the CDR3: TGTGCCAGCAGCCAGTTATCTACCATATGGACAGGGGGAGACGATGAGCAGTTCTTC. Translating gives CASSQLSTIWTGGDDEQFF.

This clonotype was detected many times. The chain has TRBV4-3 and TRBJ2-1; D gene ambiguous. Per germline, CDR1 LGHNA and CDR2 YSLEER. The CDR3 consists of 16 residues. V was clipped by 1 base and J by 3 bases, with 13 bases between them. In nucleotides, the CDR3 is TGCGCCAGCAGCCAAGGCTGGGATACGTTCTACAATGAGCAGTTCTTC. Translated, it gives CASSQGWDTFYNEQFF.

This clonotype came up many times. The chain carries TRBV12-3 or TRBV12-4 and TRBJ1-2; D gene unclear. Trimming removed 2 bases from V and 8 bases from J, with 15 bases in between. The CDR3 has 14 amino acids. CDR3 loop: CASSLNWVMGGYTF. The CDR3 coding sequence is TGTGCCAGCAGTTTAAACTGGGTGATGGGGGGCTACACCTTC.

The chain couples TRBV19 to TRBJ2-7; D gene uncertain. CDR3 length: 12 residues. Trimming stripped 3 bases from V and 6 bases from J, with 9 bases between. Germline-derived CDR1 and CDR2 are LNHDA and SQIVND (reference sequence). This CDR3 reads CASSMWGSEQYF. DNA for the CDR3: TGTGCCAGTAGTATGTGGGGATCCGAGCAGTACTTC.

This clonotype has ten or more counts. The chain combines TRBV3-1 with TRBJ1-2; D is undetermined. The CDR3 contains 13 residues. V was pared by 2 bases and J by 7 bases, with 11 bases between. CDR1 and CDR2 (germline): LGHDT, YNNKEL (reference sequence). The CDR3 sequence: CASSQYGGGGYTF. The CDR3 DNA reads as TGTGCCAGCAGCCAATACGGAGGTGGTGGCTACACCTTC.

The V and J genes are TRBV29-1 and TRBJ1-5, with TRBD1 identical over 7 bases. Trimming at V came to 4 bases and at J to 4 bases, leaving 10 bases not matched to a gene. The V gene's germline CDR1 is SQVTM and CDR2 ANQGSEA. The CDR3 loop spans 15 amino acids. CDR3 coding DNA: TGCAGCGTTGTCGTGACAGGGTTGGGGAATCAGCCCCAGCATTTT. Its translation: CSVVVTGLGNQPQHF.

This clonotype came up many times. The rearrangement links TRBV18 to TRBJ1-2; unclear D gene. Deletions cut 8 bases from V and 0 bases from J, with 19 bases between. Germline V CDR1 and CDR2: KGHSH, LQKENI. This CDR3 has 16 amino acids. The CDR3 protein is CASHMPGAGSNYGYTF. The CDR3 bases are TGTGCCAGCCATATGCCCGGCGCGGGTTCTAACTATGGCTACACCTTC. The full variable domain, in which reference TRBV18 and TRBJ1-2 provide the parts outside the CDR3, is NAGVMQNPRHLVRRRGQEARLRCSPMKGHSHVYWYRQLPEEGLKFMVYLQKENIIDESGMPKERFSAEFPKEGPSILRIQQVVRGDSAAYFCASHMPGAGSNYGYTFGSGTRLTVV.

In its sample, this clonotype was seen a few times. The chain joins TRBV12-3 or TRBV12-4 to TRBJ2-2; D is uncertain. This CDR3 is 13 amino acids long. The germline V and J ends were trimmed by 1 base and 3 bases, with 3 bases remaining between them. CDR3 amino acids: CASSLEYTGELFF. The CDR3 region has the DNA TGTGCCAGCAGTTTAGAGTACACCGGGGAGCTGTTTTTT.

This clonotype was recorded a few times. This chain uses TRBV5-1 with TRBJ2-3; D remains unclear. Germline lookup yields CDR1 SGHRS and CDR2 YFSETQ. Trimming cost V 4 bases and J 5 bases, with 14 bases left between them. The CDR3 has 14 residues. The CDR3 nucleotides are TGCGCCAGCAGCGTCGGAAGGTCGCAAGATACGCAGTATTTT. Translated, it gives CASSVGRSQDTQYF.

The gene calls are TRBV6-5 and TRBJ1-2; 7 bases match TRBD1. After removal of 7 bases from V and 4 bases from J, the junction contained 9 bases not matched to a gene. Germline V gene lookup returns CDR1 MNHEY and CDR2 SVGAGI. The CDR3 sequence is 14 residues long. For the CDR3, the DNA is TGTGCCAGCACCAACCAGGGGGGCTTCTATGGCTACACCTTC. This translates into CASTNQGGFYGYTF.

The chain couples TRBV6-2 or TRBV6-3 to TRBJ2-7; D gene unclear. Germline lookup yields CDR1 MNHEY and CDR2 SVGEGT. V lost 6 bases and J 0 bases, leaving 9 bases between the germline ends. This CDR3 is built from 13 residues. The CDR3 bases are TGTGCCAGCAGGGAAAAGAGCTCCTACGAGCAGTACTTC. Protein product: CASREKSSYEQYF.

Comments on this clonotype: A much larger clone lies one base from this, so it may be a read error. CDR3 in amino acids: CSFSGSDTQYF. CDR3 DNA sequence: TGCAGCTTTTCTGGCTCAGATACGCAGTATTTT. The chain links TRBV29-1 to TRBJ2-3; no clear D. Looked up from germline, CDR1 is SQVTM and CDR2 is ANQGSEA. V was pared by 8 bases and J by 4 bases, with 10 bases between. CDR3 length: 11 amino acids.

This clonotype came up many times. CDR3: CASSPSGPYNEQFF. The CDR3 DNA reads TGTGCCAGCAGCCCTAGCGGCCCATACAATGAGCAGTTCTTC. V is TRBV6-1 and J is TRBJ2-1; TRBD2 agrees at 7 bases. Germline V CDR1 and CDR2: MNHNS, SASEGT. The V segment lost 6 bases and the J segment 4 bases; nucleotides outside the gene matches: 6. This CDR3 spans 14 amino acids.

This clonotype appeared many times. The chain employs TRBV30 and TRBJ1-2; D might be TRBD1 (5 bases). CDR3 length: 14 amino acids. V was clipped by 5 bases and J by 8 bases, with 21 bases between them. Germline V gene data show CDR1 as GTSNPN and CDR2 as SVGIG (reference sequence). The CDR3 DNA reads as TGTGCCTGGCGAGGGAGGGGCGAATTACAGGGCTACACCTTC. The encoded protein is CAWRGRGELQGYTF.

This clonotype was seen repeatedly, ten times or more. This sequence joins TRBV27 and TRBJ2-7; weak D call: TRBD1 (5 bases). V lost 0 bases and J 2 bases, leaving 8 bases between the germline ends. CDR1 is MNHEY, CDR2 SMNVEV, per germline (reference sequence). The CDR3 is 14 amino acids. CDR3 in amino acids: CASSLSRTTYEQYF. CDR3 coding DNA: TGTGCCAGCAGTTTATCCCGGACAACCTACGAGCAGTACTTC.

This clonotype was counted at least ten times. V is TRBV6-1 and J is TRBJ2-6, with D unresolved. CDR1 is MNHNS, CDR2 SASEGT, per germline. V gave up 4 bases and J gave up 0 bases, with 7 bases separating them. CDR3 length equals 15 residues. CDR3 coding DNA: TGTGCCAGCAGTGGGGCCAGCTCTGGGGCCAACGTCCTGACTTTC. Its protein product is CASSGASSGANVLTF.

This clonotype was seen more than once but under ten times. This rearrangement joins TRBV4-2 to TRBJ1-1; D is unclear. CDR1 and CDR2 (germline): LGHNA, YNFKEQ. CDR3 size: 15 residues. V shed 1 base and J shed 1 base, with 10 bases lying between them. This chain's CDR3 is CASSQGISANTEAFF. CDR3 coding DNA: TGTGCCAGCAGCCAAGGGATATCTGCGAACACTGAAGCTTTCTTT.

This chain connects TRBV7-9 to TRBJ2-7; D might be TRBD1 or TRBD2, each matching 6 bases. Germline CDR1 is SEHNR and CDR2 is FQNEAQ (reference sequence). The CDR3 runs to 14 residues. V lost 5 bases and J lost 2, with 13 bases in between. For the CDR3, the DNA is TGTGCCAGCAGCGGACGGGGGCGGGCCTACGAGCAGTACTTC. Translated: CASSGRGRAYEQYF.